The source of this TCR beta chain is a study of immune evolution from preneoplasia to lung adenocarcinoma. Assay: immunoSEQ multiplex PCR; the TCRdb copy retains only in-frame clones and omits some. The sample records approximately 11,000 clones, under 80% being singletons. V gave up 0 bases and J gave up 6 bases, with 18 bases separating them. This CDR3 spans 16 amino acids. Per germline, CDR1 GTSNPN and CDR2 SVGIG (reference sequence). Findings and caveats of the study: From normal lung to invasive adenocarcinoma, top clone frequencies appeared to decrease.

For this clone: Its specificity is not known.

The sequencing sample was made of FFPE minimally invasive lung adenocarcinoma tissue. This TCR derives from a person in their sixties or seventies with lung adenocarcinoma. The chain links TRBV30 to TRBJ1-5; a possible D gene is TRBD1 (6 bases). CDR3 region: CAWSVGGARQAQPQHF. The CDR3 bases are TGTGCCTGGAGTGTAGGGGGGGCGCGACAAGCTCAGCCCCAGCATTTT.